Sequencing of this T cell receptor beta chain was carried out in a study of T cell responses to AZD1222 COVID-19 vaccine. With respect to this clone: Its specificity is not known.

Points from the study as a whole: A mostly white British donor set with more females was recruited, and clonal diversity was possibly underestimated.

Trimming took 3 bases from V and 5 from J; bases not matched to a gene: 18. The CDR3 runs 19 residues. Germline-derived CDR1 and CDR2 are SGHRS and YFSETQ. Profiling relied on immunoSEQ multiplex PCR, and the TCRdb table lists in-frame clones only, not all of them. The table includes tens of thousands of clones, around 90% detected once. This TCR came from an adult who received the AZD1222 COVID-19 vaccine. The rearrangement joins TRBV5-1 to TRBJ2-5; the match to TRBD1 covers 11 bases. The source was peripheral blood, collected 28 days after the second AZD1222 dose. CDR3 DNA: TGCGCCAGCAGCTCCTACCCCTCGGGACAGGGGGGATGGGGGGAGACCCAGTACTTC. It translates to CASSSYPSGQGGWGETQYF.